This T cell receptor (beta chain) was profiled in a study of blood T cell repertoires in COVID-19. Only in-frame clones appear in the TCRdb table, and some are missing; sequencing was by immunoSEQ multiplex PCR. The table records 110,000 or so clones, over 65% of them present only once. From germline, CDR1 is SEHNR and CDR2 FQNEAQ (reference sequence). CDR3 length: 13 amino acids. Trimming left V 3 bases short and J 10 bases short, with 15 bases between. Sequencing was carried out using peripheral blood. This TCR came from a man between 60 and 75 years old with acute or convalescent COVID-19. This chain joins TRBV7-9 and TRBJ1-2, with unresolved D. Here the CDR3 reads CASSFQAAKDYTF. Written as DNA, the CDR3 is TGTGCCAGCAGCTTTCAGGCAGCCAAGGACTACACCTTC.